Below are 10 T cell receptor beta chains sequenced from a single sample in a study of OX40 agonist ivuxolimab in advanced cancers. Profiling relied on immunoSEQ multiplex PCR, and the TCRdb table lists in-frame clones only, not all of them. Of fewer than 100,000 clones detected, roughly 89% appear once; the ten largest clones hold under 15%. The input for sequencing was CD4+ or CD8+ T cells sorted from blood, taken in a trial of the OX40 agonist ivuxolimab. The source is an adult with an advanced solid tumor such as melanoma, head and neck, liver or kidney cancer.

The CDR3 spells CASSQGTGDYEQYF. In nucleotides, the CDR3 is TGCGCCAGCAGCCAAGGTACAGGGGACTACGAGCAGTACTTC. The genes are TRBV4-1 and TRBJ2-7, with 7 bases fitting TRBD1. Germline values: CDR1 MGHRA, CDR2 YSYEKL. Trimming removed 1 base from V and 3 bases from J; junction bases left unmatched: 3. The CDR3 contains 14 residues.

The chain links TRBV18 to TRBJ2-1, with a weak D call TRBD1 (5 bases). From germline, CDR1 is KGHSH and CDR2 LQKENI. Trimming took off 2 bases at V and 5 bases at J, with 13 bases between the two ends. The CDR3 covers 15 residues. CDR3 amino acids: CASSPGANPNNEQFF. The CDR3, as DNA: TGTGCCAGCTCACCAGGGGCGAATCCCAACAATGAGCAGTTCTTC.

The J gene is TRBJ2-7, the V gene TRBV10-3, with D perhaps TRBD1 or TRBD2 (5 bases each). Germline-derived CDR1 and CDR2 are ENHRY and SYGVKD. The V gene lost 2 bases and the J gene lost 2 bases, with 16 bases spanning the gap. This CDR3 spans 16 amino acids. DNA for the CDR3: TGTGCCATCAGTGAGATGTCGGGACCGAGACCCTACGAGCAGTACTTC. The encoded protein is CAISEMSGPRPYEQYF.

This clone was detected only once. The chain links TRBV29-1 to TRBJ2-1; 9 bases match TRBD2. Germline V gene lookup returns CDR1 SQVTM and CDR2 ANQGSEA. V was pared by 7 bases and J by 10 bases, with 17 bases of the junction left unmatched. This CDR3 spans 15 amino acids. The CDR3 coding sequence is TGCAGCGGGATGGGAGGCAGCGGGAGGCCCTGGGAGCAGTTCTTC. It translates to CSGMGGSGRPWEQFF.

This chain uses TRBV27 with TRBJ1-5, with 8 bases lining up with TRBD1. Unmatched junction bases numbered 18, after V lost 5 bases and J lost 9 bases. Per germline, CDR1 MNHEY and CDR2 SMNVEV (reference sequence). The CDR3 contains 17 residues. The CDR3 sequence: CASSPSGTGPLLRPQHF. The CDR3 nucleotides are TGTGCCAGCAGTCCGTCCGGGACAGGTCCCCTCCTAAGGCCCCAGCATTTT.

The chain links TRBV19 to TRBJ2-3; 12 bases map to TRBD2. The CDR3 loop spans 22 amino acids. The V gene end was trimmed by 3 bases and the J gene end by 5 bases; junction bases not matched to a gene: 24. Germline lookup yields CDR1 LNHDA and CDR2 SQIVND (reference sequence). CDR3: CASSIGNLLGASGRARVDTQYF. For the CDR3, the DNA is TGTGCCAGTAGTATTGGTAATCTTCTCGGCGCTAGCGGGAGGGCCCGGGTAGATACGCAGTATTTT.

This clone was detected a few times. CDR3 region: CASSSLGGLAGTDTQYF. The CDR3 DNA follows: TGTGCCAGCAGCAGCCTTGGGGGACTAGCGGGCACAGATACGCAGTATTTT. J is TRBJ2-3 and V is TRBV5-6; 11 bases line up with TRBD2. After removal of 4 bases from V and 1 base from J, the junction contained 8 bases not matched to a gene. The CDR3 has 17 amino acids. CDR1 and CDR2 (germline): SGHDT, YYEEEE.

The chain has TRBV11-2 and TRBJ2-1; a possible D gene is TRBD1 (6 bases). V lost 5 bases to trimming and J lost 5 bases, with 16 bases between them. This CDR3 is 15 amino acids long. Germline V CDR1 and CDR2: SGHAT, FQNNGV. The CDR3 DNA reads TGTGCCAGCAGCCCCTACTCCGGGACAAACAATGAGCAGTTCTTC. Translating it yields CASSPYSGTNNEQFF.

V usage is TRBV7-2 and J usage is TRBJ2-7, with D unclear. CDR1 SGHTA and CDR2 FQGNSA come from the germline V gene. Trimming removed 3 bases from V and 3 bases from J, with 6 bases in between. This CDR3 comprises 12 residues. Written as DNA, the CDR3 is TGTGCCAGCAGCTTCGGCGACTACGAGCAGTACTTC. As protein: CASSFGDYEQYF. Looking up the rest from reference TRBV7-2 and TRBJ2-7 gives the full variable domain: GAGVSQSPSNKVTEKGKDVELRCDPISGHTALYWYRQSLGQGLEFLIYFQGNSAPDKSGLPSDRFSAERTGGSVSTLTIQRTQQEDSAVYLCASSFGDYEQYFGPGTRLTVT.

This sequence joins TRBV5-1 and TRBJ2-5; tentative D call: TRBD1 (5 bases). Germline lookup yields CDR1 SGHRS and CDR2 YFSETQ. V lost 0 bases to trimming and J lost 2 bases, with 20 bases between them. This CDR3 has 18 amino acids. DNA of the CDR3: TGCGCCAGCAGCTTGGGCTGGGGCGGCGGCCCCAAACAAGAGACCCAGTACTTC. It specifies CASSLGWGGGPKQETQYF.